The text below deals with one T cell receptor beta chain. A much larger clone differs by one base, so this may be a read error. The data derive from a study of tumor-infiltrating lymphocytes in primary liver carcinoma. Starting material for RNA and DNA co-extraction consisted of roughly 19-34 mg of unsorted bulk tissue. cDNA specific to TCR beta was made from 500 ng of total RNA, with a constant-region primer employed for priming. Nested multiplex PCR, run for three rounds with slightly modified ARM-PCR, yielded TCR beta libraries. Use of TRBV1-TRBV30 forward primers with a C-beta reverse primer characterized the first two PCR rounds, which lasted 10 cycles each. TCRdb used MiXCR to reprocess the multiplex PCR reads, holding one entry per CDR3 protein. The sample yields some 110,000 distinct CDR3 sequences, around 64% seen once. Germline V lookup: CDR1 WNHNN, CDR2 SYGVQD (reference sequence). V lost 4 bases, J lost 7 bases, and 10 bases lay in between. The CDR3 sequence is 13 residues long.

Sample: liver tumor tissue from sampling region 3. The subset denotes: tumor region T3, left-lateral pole. The sequence derives from an older woman with primary liver carcinoma and hepatitis B virus infection. V usage is TRBV10-1 and J usage is TRBJ2-2; D gene unclear. CDR3 sequence reads: CASSVPDRGELFF. The CDR3 nucleotides read TGCGCCAGCAGTGTCCCGGACCGCGGGGAGCTGTTTTTT.